This passage covers 7 T cell receptor beta chains from one sample sequenced in a study of a mutant IDH1 vaccine in newly diagnosed glioma. The antigens of these receptors remain unknown. Profiled with immunoSEQ multiplex PCR; TCRdb holds only in-frame clones, not every one. This table holds roughly 38,000 clones, around 89% found once. The sample's time point: week 35, safety follow-up. With topical imiquimod, each dose of the vaccine consisted of 300 ug of mutant IDH1 20-mer peptide. This specimen was PBMCs, taken from a glioma patient whose treatment included an IDH1 peptide vaccine. The receptor set was obtained from a middle-aged man with glioma.

The V call is TRBV5-8, the J call TRBJ2-3; 7 bases fit TRBD2. The ends lost 9 bases at V and 1 base at J; junction bases unmatched: 11. Germline V CDR1 and CDR2: SGHTS, YDEGEE. CDR3 size: 15 residues. The CDR3 nucleotides read TGTGCCACCAGAACGATAGGACTAGGCACAGATACGCAGTATTTT. Protein sequence: CATRTIGLGTDTQYF.

J is TRBJ2-3 and V is TRBV6-1, with a weak D call TRBD1 (5 bases). Trimming pared 4 bases from V and 0 bases from J, leaving 8 bases between. This CDR3 contains 14 residues. Germline values: CDR1 MNHNS, CDR2 SASEGT. The CDR3 bases are TGTGCCAGCAGTGTGGGGCCTAGCACAGATACGCAGTATTTT. Its translation is CASSVGPSTDTQYF.

V and J are TRBV7-8 and TRBJ1-5, with TRBD1 identical over 8 bases. CDR1 and CDR2 (germline): SGHVS, FQNEAQ. V was pared by 3 bases and J by 0 bases, with 7 bases of the junction left unmatched. This CDR3 has 17 amino acids. This CDR3 reads CASSLFRTGLSNQPQHF. The CDR3 DNA is TGTGCCAGCAGCTTGTTCAGGACAGGGCTTAGCAATCAGCCCCAGCATTTT.

The rearrangement uses TRBV25-1 and TRBJ1-4; possibly TRBD1 for D (5 bases). Germline lookup yields CDR1 MGHDK and CDR2 SYGVNS. Trimming pared 0 bases from V and 0 bases from J, leaving 11 bases between. CDR3 size: 17 residues. CDR3 loop: CASSEYGGTSTNEKLFF. CDR3 sequence (DNA): TGTGCCAGCAGTGAATATGGCGGGACGTCAACTAATGAAAAACTGTTTTTT.

J is TRBJ1-1 and V is TRBV2; D is unclear. The ends were cut back, 7 bases at V and 5 bases at J, with 14 bases in the middle. CDR3 length: 13 amino acids. Germline assignment: CDR1 SNHLY and CDR2 FYNNEI. This CDR3 reads CASKTGDGTEAFF. CDR3 DNA sequence: TGTGCCAGCAAAACCGGGGATGGGACTGAAGCTTTCTTT.

The V call is TRBV11-2, the J call TRBJ2-7; 8 bases align to TRBD2. The CDR3 totals 16 residues. V gave up 0 bases and J gave up 2 bases; unmatched junction bases: 6. CDR1 is SGHAT, CDR2 FQNNGV, per germline. The CDR3 nucleotides are TGTGCCAGCAGCTTAGATCGTACACTAGCGGCCTACGAGCAGTACTTC. Its protein is CASSLDRTLAAYEQYF.

The chain is built from TRBV7-2 and TRBJ2-3, with D perhaps TRBD2 (6 bases). The germline V gene has CDR1 SGHTA and CDR2 FQGNSA. The CDR3 is made up of 15 amino acids. V shed 3 bases and J shed 2 bases, with 12 bases lying between them. The CDR3 DNA reads as TGTGCCAGCAGCTTGTACGGGAGTTCCACAGATACGCAGTATTTT. Amino acid sequence: CASSLYGSSTDTQYF.